Below, 30 T cell receptor beta chains from the same sample are listed, as sequenced in a study of CD8 T cells in ankylosing spondylitis. TCRdb independently ran MiXCR on the 5' RACE reads; one entry per CDR3 protein. The sample has some 270,000 distinct CDR3 sequences, 18% seen once. Source material: blood, either unsorted or a sorted T cell fraction (not recorded which). The origin of the receptors is a male donor with ankylosing spondylitis or in good health (not recorded which).

This clonotype was detected only a few times. V and J are TRBV6-2 or TRBV6-3 and TRBJ2-7; 10 bases line up with TRBD2. The CDR3 totals 16 residues. V was clipped by 0 bases and J by 6 bases; unmatched bases: 8. CDR1 is MNHEY and CDR2 is SVGEGT in the germline V gene. CDR3 coding DNA: TGTGCCAGCAGTTACTCGATATCTAGCGGGAGAGCCGAGCAGTACTTC. As protein: CASSYSISSGRAEQYF.

The chain is built from TRBV2 and TRBJ2-7; 10 bases line up with TRBD1. The ends lost 6 bases at V and 4 bases at J; junction bases unmatched: 6. This CDR3 region has 14 residues. The germline gives CDR1 SNHLY, CDR2 FYNNEI. CDR3 coding DNA: TGTGCCAGCAGCTGGACAGGGGGGAGGTACGAGCAGTACTTC. Protein: CASSWTGGRYEQYF.

In this sample, this clonotype turned up many times. The CDR3 sequence is CASSPGLAASYEQFF. Here the CDR3 DNA reads TGTGCCAGCAGCCCCGGGCTAGCGGCGAGTTATGAGCAGTTCTTC. V is TRBV4-2 and J is TRBJ2-1; 7 bases are shared with TRBD2. Trimming took 4 bases from V and 8 from J; bases not matched to a gene: 11. CDR1 and CDR2 from the germline V gene are LGHNA and YNFKEQ. This CDR3 is 15 amino acids long.

This chain connects TRBV12-3 or TRBV12-4 to TRBJ2-3; TRBD1 agrees at 7 bases. The CDR3 consists of 15 residues. The J segment lost 1 base and the V segment lost 3 bases, leaving 4 bases of the junction unmatched. CDR3 DNA: TGTGCCAGCAGTTTGACAGGGTTAGGCACAGATACGCAGTATTTT. Its protein is CASSLTGLGTDTQYF.

The genes are TRBV11-2 and TRBJ2-1, with TRBD2 matching over 11 bases. The junction had 16 bases not matched to a gene; V was cut back by 5 bases and J by 7 bases. From germline, CDR1 is SGHAT and CDR2 FQNNGV. The CDR3 is 18 residues long. The CDR3 bases are TGTGCCAGCAGCCACCCTAGGGCAACTAGCGGGAGTAATAATGAGCAGTTCTTC. Protein sequence: CASSHPRATSGSNNEQFF.

This clonotype was counted ten times or more. The chain is built from TRBV27 and TRBJ2-1; D not certain. The CDR3 consists of 13 residues. The ends were cut back, 1 base at V and 12 bases at J, with 13 bases in the middle. The germline V gene encodes CDR1 MNHEY and CDR2 SMNVEV (reference sequence). This CDR3 is CASSLFVGWGQFF. In DNA, the CDR3 is TGTGCCAGCAGTTTATTTGTGGGGTGGGGGCAGTTCTTC.

V is TRBV12-3 or TRBV12-4 and J is TRBJ2-1; the D is unclear. The CDR3 covers 12 residues. The V gene lost 2 bases and the J gene lost 8 bases, with 7 bases spanning the gap. CDR3 coding DNA: TGTGCCAGCAGTTTACGGGCACATGAGCAGTTCTTC. Translation: CASSLRAHEQFF.

CDR3 loop: CASSLDVGSGRALNEQFF. The CDR3 DNA is TGTGCCAGCAGCTTAGATGTTGGAAGCGGGAGGGCCTTGAATGAGCAGTTCTTC. V usage is TRBV7-8 and J usage is TRBJ2-1, with 10 bases fitting TRBD2. The CDR3 length is 18 residues. Unmatched junction bases numbered 13, after V lost 1 base and J lost 7 bases. Looked up from germline, CDR1 is SGHVS and CDR2 is FQNEAQ. The whole variable domain, filled in from reference TRBV7-8 and TRBJ2-1, reads GAGVSQSPRYKVAKRGQDVALRCDPISGHVSLFWYQQALGQGPEFLTYFQNEAQLDKSGLPSDRFFAERPEGSVSTLKIQRTQQEDSAVYLCASSLDVGSGRALNEQFFGPGTRLTVL.

The chain carries TRBV28 and TRBJ2-5; 9 bases fit TRBD1. CDR3 length: 14 amino acids. Unmatched junction bases numbered 8, after V lost 7 bases and J lost 5 bases. CDR1 and CDR2 (germline): MDHEN, SYDVKM. The chain's CDR3 is CASTEGTGRETQYF. In DNA, the CDR3 is TGTGCCAGCACGGAAGGGACAGGGAGGGAGACCCAGTACTTC.

This chain joins TRBV5-4 and TRBJ2-5; D is perhaps TRBD1 (6 bases). The germline V gene has CDR1 SGHNT and CDR2 YYREEE (reference sequence). Between the trimmed V and J ends, which lost 4 bases and 1 base, there was a span of 14 bases. This CDR3 has 15 amino acids. The CDR3 sequence is CASSSLGTLQETQYF. CDR3 nucleotides: TGTGCCAGCAGCAGTCTCGGGACACTCCAAGAGACCCAGTACTTC.

V and J are TRBV29-1 and TRBJ2-1; a weak D match, TRBD2 (5 bases). Trimming shortened V by 3 bases and J by 0 bases, and 9 bases separated the two germline ends. Germline CDR1 reads SQVTM; CDR2 reads ANQGSEA. CDR3 size: 14 residues. The CDR3 loop reads CSVEWAGSYNEQFF. The CDR3 nucleotides are TGCAGCGTTGAGTGGGCGGGCTCCTACAATGAGCAGTTCTTC.

This clonotype was found a few times. This sequence joins TRBV7-8 and TRBJ2-5, with a tentative D call TRBD1 (6 bases). The V and J ends lost 2 bases and 5 bases respectively, with 18 bases between them. Germline values: CDR1 SGHVS, CDR2 FQNEAQ. The length of the CDR3 is 16 residues. The CDR3 coding sequence is TGTGCCAGCAGCTTAATCCAGGGGCCCCCCGGTGAGACCCAGTACTTC. It translates to CASSLIQGPPGETQYF.

V and J are TRBV4-1 and TRBJ1-1; perhaps TRBD1 as D (5 bases). The CDR3 covers 14 residues. V was shortened by 1 base and J by 7 bases, with 13 bases between the two germline ends. CDR1 and CDR2 from the germline V gene are MGHRA and YSYEKL. This CDR3 is CASSQAVSQGEAFF. CDR3 DNA: TGCGCCAGCAGCCAAGCTGTTTCGCAGGGTGAAGCTTTCTTT.

The rearrangement links TRBV23-1 to TRBJ2-6, with D perhaps TRBD1 or TRBD2 (5 bases each). TRBV23-1 is an open reading frame, and its role is uncertain. Trimming took 0 bases from V and 0 from J, leaving 18 bases between them. This CDR3 has 20 amino acids. The CDR3 loop is CASSQSVGPYLFSGANVLTF. The CDR3 nucleotides are TGCGCCAGCAGTCAATCTGTGGGACCCTACTTATTCTCTGGGGCCAACGTCCTGACTTTC.

In its sample, this clonotype was seen many times. This chain uses TRBV4-3 with TRBJ2-7, with D possibly being TRBD1 (5 bases). The CDR3 loop spans 14 amino acids. Trimming took off 0 bases at V and 4 bases at J, with 10 bases between the two ends. Germline V lookup: CDR1 LGHNA, CDR2 YSLEER. CDR3: CASSQDGRGYEQYF. In DNA form, the CDR3 reads TGCGCCAGCAGCCAAGATGGTAGGGGATACGAGCAGTACTTC.

In this sample, this clonotype turned up a few times. V gene TRBV29-1 combines with J gene TRBJ2-3, with 8 positions matching TRBD2. The CDR3 sequence is 14 residues long. With 3 bases clipped from V and 5 bases from J, the junction kept 7 bases outside the gene matches. CDR1 and CDR2 from the germline V gene are SQVTM and ANQGSEA. The CDR3 DNA reads as TGCAGCGTTGATATTGCGGGAGGACTAGATACGCAGTATTTT. This encodes CSVDIAGGLDTQYF.

This clonotype was detected once. This chain links TRBV10-2 with TRBJ2-1, with 9 bases fitting TRBD1. V lost 7 bases and J lost 8; bases outside the gene matches: 9. This CDR3 spans 14 amino acids. CDR1 and CDR2 from the germline V gene are WSHSY and SAAADI. CDR3 loop: CASILGTGRDEQFF. In nucleotides, the CDR3 is TGCGCCAGCATCCTTGGGACAGGGAGGGATGAGCAGTTCTTC.

V is TRBV27 and J is TRBJ2-2; the match to TRBD2 covers 9 bases. Germline V CDR1 and CDR2: MNHEY, SMNVEV (reference sequence). The CDR3 runs 16 residues. J was trimmed by 2 bases and V by 3 bases; bases with no gene match: 4. The DNA of the CDR3 is TGTGCCAGCAGTTTTGCTAGCGGGATCAACACCGGGGAGCTGTTTTTT. Its protein product is CASSFASGINTGELFF.

The gene calls are TRBV4-3 and TRBJ1-1, with D tentatively TRBD1 (6 bases). Germline CDR1 and CDR2: LGHNA and YSLEER. V lost 5 bases to trimming and J lost 5 bases, with 21 bases between them. The CDR3 has 16 residues. CDR3 in amino acids: CASSRGLGGQETEAFF. The DNA of the CDR3 is TGCGCCAGCAGCAGGGGTCTAGGGGGTCAGGAAACTGAAGCTTTCTTT.

The V call is TRBV6-5, the J call TRBJ2-1; 11 nucleotides match TRBD2. With 3 bases clipped from V and 6 bases from J, the junction kept 7 bases outside the gene matches. The germline V gene encodes CDR1 MNHEY and CDR2 SVGAGI. There are 16 residues in the CDR3. CDR3 nucleotides: TGTGCCAGCAGTTATGCGGCACTAGCGGGAGCCAATGAGCAGTTCTTC. Its translation is CASSYAALAGANEQFF.

This clonotype was observed a handful of times. The chain employs TRBV29-1 and TRBJ2-1; a weak D match, TRBD2 (5 bases). Trimming shortened V by 0 bases and J by 8 bases, and 17 bases separated the two germline ends. The CDR3 is 15 residues long. Germline values: CDR1 SQVTM, CDR2 ANQGSEA. CDR3 DNA sequence: TGCAGCGTTGAAGATCAGGTAGCGTCACGTGATGAGCAGTTCTTC. It encodes CSVEDQVASRDEQFF.

This chain links TRBV7-9 with TRBJ1-1; perhaps TRBD1 as D (6 bases). The V end was cut by 8 bases, the J end by 8 bases, with 24 bases between. The CDR3 spans 15 residues. Germline V gene sequence: CDR1 SEHNR, CDR2 FQNEAQ (reference sequence). CDR3 sequence reads: CASSGPTDGTKEAFF. The CDR3 DNA follows: TGTGCCAGCTCGGGGCCTACCGACGGGACAAAAGAAGCTTTCTTT.

This clonotype was detected ten times or more. The rearrangement links TRBV29-1 to TRBJ1-1, with 7 bases identical to TRBD1. CDR3 length: 13 residues. J was trimmed by 2 bases and V by 6 bases; bases with no gene match: 6. CDR1 SQVTM and CDR2 ANQGSEA come from the germline V gene. CDR3 protein: CSVATGLNTEAFF. The DNA for the CDR3 is TGCAGCGTAGCGACAGGGCTTAACACTGAAGCTTTCTTT.

This clonotype was recorded a few times. The chain has TRBV4-3 and TRBJ2-7; 10 bases fit TRBD1. Germline V lookup: CDR1 LGHNA, CDR2 YSLEER. The CDR3 spans 14 residues. V was pared by 3 bases and J by 7 bases, with 6 bases of the junction left unmatched. CDR3 in DNA: TGCGCCAGCAGCCAGAGACAGGGGGCGGGAGAGCAGTACTTC. It specifies CASSQRQGAGEQYF.

There are a few counts of this clonotype. The chain employs TRBV6-5 and TRBJ1-5; no definite D call. The CDR3 length is 15 residues. Trimming removed 2 bases from V and 0 bases from J, with 8 bases in between. Germline V lookup: CDR1 MNHEY, CDR2 SVGAGI. CDR3 region: CASSYEGYSNQPQHF. The CDR3 DNA reads as TGTGCCAGCAGTTACGAGGGTTATAGCAATCAGCCCCAGCATTTT.

V gene TRBV14 combines with J gene TRBJ2-3, with a tentative D call TRBD2 (6 bases). This CDR3 is 15 amino acids long. V was cut by 4 bases and J by 4 bases, with 15 bases left in between. Per the germline V gene, CDR1 is SGHDN and CDR2 is FVKESK. Here the CDR3 DNA reads TGTGCCAGCAGCCGGGTGGGAGGTATGGCAGATACGCAGTATTTT. This gives the protein CASSRVGGMADTQYF.

The V call is TRBV12-3 or TRBV12-4, the J call TRBJ1-2; 8 positions agree with TRBD1. This CDR3 contains 14 residues. The junction had 3 bases not matched to a gene; V was cut back by 2 bases and J by 4 bases. CDR3 sequence: CASSLLGQAYGYTF. DNA of the CDR3: TGTGCCAGCAGTTTACTGGGACAGGCCTATGGCTACACCTTC.

V is TRBV4-1 and J is TRBJ2-5, with 9 nucleotides matching TRBD2. The CDR3 runs 16 residues. The germline gives CDR1 MGHRA, CDR2 YSYEKL. J gave up 0 bases and V 1 base, and 3 bases lay outside the gene matches. CDR3 amino acids: CASSQAGLANQETQYF. For the CDR3, the DNA is TGCGCCAGCAGCCAAGCCGGACTAGCGAACCAAGAGACCCAGTACTTC.

This clonotype was observed once. The gene calls are TRBV7-8 and TRBJ2-1; D uncertain. Germline loops: CDR1 SGHVS, CDR2 FQNEAQ. Trimming removed 5 bases from V and 0 bases from J, with 14 bases in between. The CDR3 is 16 amino acids. The CDR3 region is CASSPGVVSSYNEQFF. In nucleotides, the CDR3 is TGTGCCAGCAGCCCTGGGGTTGTCAGCTCCTACAATGAGCAGTTCTTC.

This chain links TRBV7-8 with TRBJ1-4; D not resolved. Germline assignment: CDR1 SGHVS and CDR2 FQNEAQ. Trimming stripped 1 base from V and 2 bases from J, with 11 bases between. The CDR3 is 16 residues long. The DNA of the CDR3 is TGTGCCAGCAGCTTAGAAATCGGGTTCACTAATGAAAAACTGTTTTTT. Its translation: CASSLEIGFTNEKLFF.